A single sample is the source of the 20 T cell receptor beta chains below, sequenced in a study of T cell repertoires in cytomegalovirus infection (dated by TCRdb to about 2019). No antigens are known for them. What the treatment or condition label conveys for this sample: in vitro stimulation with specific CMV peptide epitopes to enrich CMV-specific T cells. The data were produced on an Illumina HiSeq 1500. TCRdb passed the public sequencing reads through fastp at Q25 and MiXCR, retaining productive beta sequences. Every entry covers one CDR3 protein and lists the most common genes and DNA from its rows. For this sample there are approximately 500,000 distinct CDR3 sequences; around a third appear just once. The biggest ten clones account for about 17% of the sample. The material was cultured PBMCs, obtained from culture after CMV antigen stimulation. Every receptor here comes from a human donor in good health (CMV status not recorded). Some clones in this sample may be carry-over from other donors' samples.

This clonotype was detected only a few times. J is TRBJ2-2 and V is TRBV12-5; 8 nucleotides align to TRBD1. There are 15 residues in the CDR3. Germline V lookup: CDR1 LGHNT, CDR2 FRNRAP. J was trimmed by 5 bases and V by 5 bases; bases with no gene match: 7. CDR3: CASGPGGAATGELFF. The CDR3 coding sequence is TGTGCTAGTGGTCCAGGGGGCGCGGCGACCGGGGAGCTGTTTTTT. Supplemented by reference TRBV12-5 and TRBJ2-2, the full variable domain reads DARVTQTPRHKVTEMGQEVTMRCQPILGHNTVFWYRQTMMQGLELLAYFRNRAPLDDSGMPKDRFSAEMPDATLATLKIQPSEPRDSAVYFCASGPGGAATGELFFGEGSRLTVL.

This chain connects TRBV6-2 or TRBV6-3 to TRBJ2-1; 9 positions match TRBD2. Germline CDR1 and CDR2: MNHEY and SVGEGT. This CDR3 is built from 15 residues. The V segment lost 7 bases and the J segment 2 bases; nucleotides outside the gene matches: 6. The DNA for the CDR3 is TGTGCCAGCATAACAAGCGGGAGGCCCTACAATGAGCAGTTCTTC. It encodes CASITSGRPYNEQFF.

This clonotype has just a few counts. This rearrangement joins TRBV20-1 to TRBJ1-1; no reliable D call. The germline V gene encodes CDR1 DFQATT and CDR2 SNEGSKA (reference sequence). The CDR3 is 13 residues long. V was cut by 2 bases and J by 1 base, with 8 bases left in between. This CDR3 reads CSARQGPNTEAFF. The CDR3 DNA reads TGCAGTGCTAGACAAGGACCGAACACTGAAGCTTTCTTT.

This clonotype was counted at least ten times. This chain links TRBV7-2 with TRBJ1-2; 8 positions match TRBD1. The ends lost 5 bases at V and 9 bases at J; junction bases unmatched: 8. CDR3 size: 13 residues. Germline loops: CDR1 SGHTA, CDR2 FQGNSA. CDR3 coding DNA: TGTGCCAGCAGCCCGGACAGGGTGTCCCGCTACACCTTC. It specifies CASSPDRVSRYTF.

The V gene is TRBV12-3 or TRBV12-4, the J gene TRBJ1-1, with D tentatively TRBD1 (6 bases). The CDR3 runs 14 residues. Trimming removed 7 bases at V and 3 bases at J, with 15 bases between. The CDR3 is CASNLQGGHTEAFF. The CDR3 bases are TGTGCCAGCAACCTACAGGGAGGGCACACTGAAGCTTTCTTT.

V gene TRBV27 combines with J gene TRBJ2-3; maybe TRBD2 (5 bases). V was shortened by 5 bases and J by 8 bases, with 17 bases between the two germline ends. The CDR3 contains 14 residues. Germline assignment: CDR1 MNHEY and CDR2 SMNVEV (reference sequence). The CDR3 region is CASSPGLAPGTQYF. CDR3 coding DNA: TGTGCCAGCAGTCCCGGACTCGCGCCGGGTACGCAGTATTTT.

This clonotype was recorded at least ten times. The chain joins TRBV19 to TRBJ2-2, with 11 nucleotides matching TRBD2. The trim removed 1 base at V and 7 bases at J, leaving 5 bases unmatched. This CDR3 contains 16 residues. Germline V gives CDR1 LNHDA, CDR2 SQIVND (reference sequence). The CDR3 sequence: CASSIGTSGPIGELFF. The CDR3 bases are TGTGCCAGTAGTATAGGGACTAGCGGGCCAATCGGGGAGCTGTTTTTT.

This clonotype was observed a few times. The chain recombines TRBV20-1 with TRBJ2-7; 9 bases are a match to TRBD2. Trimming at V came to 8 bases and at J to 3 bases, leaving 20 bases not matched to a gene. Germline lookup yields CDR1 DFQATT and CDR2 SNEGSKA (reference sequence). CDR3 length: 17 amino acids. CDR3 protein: CSTNRQAGGLEVYEQYF. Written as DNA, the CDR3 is TGCAGTACCAACCGGCAGGCGGGAGGGCTGGAGGTCTACGAGCAGTACTTC.

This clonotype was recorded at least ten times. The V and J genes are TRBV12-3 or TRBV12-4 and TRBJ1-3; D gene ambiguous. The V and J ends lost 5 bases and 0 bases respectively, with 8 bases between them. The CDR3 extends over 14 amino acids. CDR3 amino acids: CASSIRLSGNTIYF. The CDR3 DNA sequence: TGTGCCAGCAGTATCAGGCTCTCTGGAAACACCATATATTTT.

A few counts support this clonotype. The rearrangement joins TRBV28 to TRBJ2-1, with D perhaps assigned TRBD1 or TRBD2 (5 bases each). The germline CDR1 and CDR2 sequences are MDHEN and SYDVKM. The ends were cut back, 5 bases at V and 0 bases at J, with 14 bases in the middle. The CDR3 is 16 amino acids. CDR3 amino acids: CASSSPGGSSYNEQFF. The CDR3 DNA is TGTGCCAGCAGTAGCCCTGGGGGAAGCTCCTACAATGAGCAGTTCTTC.

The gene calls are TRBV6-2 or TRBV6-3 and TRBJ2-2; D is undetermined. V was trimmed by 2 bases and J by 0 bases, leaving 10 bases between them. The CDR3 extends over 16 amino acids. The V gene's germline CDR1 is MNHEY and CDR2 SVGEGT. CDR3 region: CASSYVGLTNTGELFF. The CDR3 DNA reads TGTGCCAGCAGTTACGTAGGCCTGACGAACACCGGGGAGCTGTTTTTT.

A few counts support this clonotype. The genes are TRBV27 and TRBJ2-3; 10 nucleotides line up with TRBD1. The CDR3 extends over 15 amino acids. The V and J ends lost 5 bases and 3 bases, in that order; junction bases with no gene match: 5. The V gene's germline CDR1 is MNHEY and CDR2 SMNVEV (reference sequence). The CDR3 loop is CASSNPGQGTDTQYF. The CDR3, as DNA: TGTGCCAGCAGTAACCCGGGACAGGGGACAGATACGCAGTATTTT.

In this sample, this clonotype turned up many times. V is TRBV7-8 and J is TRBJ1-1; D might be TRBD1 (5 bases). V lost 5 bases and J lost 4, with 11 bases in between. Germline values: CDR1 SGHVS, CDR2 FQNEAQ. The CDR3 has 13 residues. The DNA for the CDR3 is TGTGCCAGCAGCCAGGGCGGGGGCACTGAAGCTTTCTTT. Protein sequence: CASSQGGGTEAFF.

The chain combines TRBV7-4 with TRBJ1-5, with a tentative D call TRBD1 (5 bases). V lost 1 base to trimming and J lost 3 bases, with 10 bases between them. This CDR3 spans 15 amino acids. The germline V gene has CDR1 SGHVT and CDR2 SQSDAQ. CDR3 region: CASSLGRGTNQPQHF. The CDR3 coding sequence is TGTGCCAGCAGCTTAGGGCGGGGGACCAATCAGCCCCAGCATTTT.

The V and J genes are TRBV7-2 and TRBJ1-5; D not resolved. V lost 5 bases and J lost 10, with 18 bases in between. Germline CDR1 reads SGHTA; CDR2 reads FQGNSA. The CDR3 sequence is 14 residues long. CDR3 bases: TGTGCCAGCAGCCCGGCTGGGGTTTGGTCCCCCCAGCATTTT. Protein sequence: CASSPAGVWSPQHF.

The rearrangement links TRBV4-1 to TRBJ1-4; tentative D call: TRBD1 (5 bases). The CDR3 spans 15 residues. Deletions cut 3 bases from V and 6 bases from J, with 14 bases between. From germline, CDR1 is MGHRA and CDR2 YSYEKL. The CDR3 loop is CASSQGPNRDEKLFF. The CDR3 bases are TGCGCCAGCAGCCAGGGGCCGAACCGGGATGAAAAACTGTTTTTT.

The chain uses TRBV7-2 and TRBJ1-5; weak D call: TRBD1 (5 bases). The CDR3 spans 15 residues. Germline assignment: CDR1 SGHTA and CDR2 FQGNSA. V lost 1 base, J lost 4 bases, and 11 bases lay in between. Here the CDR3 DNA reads TGTGCCAGCAGCTTAGAAGGGACGGGAAATCAGCCCCAGCATTTT. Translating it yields CASSLEGTGNQPQHF.

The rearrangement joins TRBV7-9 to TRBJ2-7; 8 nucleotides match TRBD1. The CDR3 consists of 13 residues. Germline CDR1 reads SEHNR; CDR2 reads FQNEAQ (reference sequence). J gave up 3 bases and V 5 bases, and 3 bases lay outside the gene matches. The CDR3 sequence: CASSRGQGYEQYV. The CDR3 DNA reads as TGTGCCAGCAGCCGCGGACAGGGCTACGAGCAGTACGTC.

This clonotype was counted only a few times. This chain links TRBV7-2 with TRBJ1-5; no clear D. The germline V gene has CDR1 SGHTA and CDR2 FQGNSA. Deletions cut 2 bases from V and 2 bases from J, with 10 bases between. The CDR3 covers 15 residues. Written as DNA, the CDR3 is TGTGCCAGCAGCTTAATGAGGTTTGGCAATCAGCCCCAGCATTTT. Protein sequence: CASSLMRFGNQPQHF.

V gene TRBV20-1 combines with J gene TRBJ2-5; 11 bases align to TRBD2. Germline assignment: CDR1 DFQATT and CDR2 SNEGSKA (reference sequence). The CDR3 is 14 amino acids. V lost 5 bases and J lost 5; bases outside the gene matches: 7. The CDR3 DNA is TGCAGTGCTTTAGCGGGAGGGTCCGGGGAGACCCAGTACTTC. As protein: CSALAGGSGETQYF.